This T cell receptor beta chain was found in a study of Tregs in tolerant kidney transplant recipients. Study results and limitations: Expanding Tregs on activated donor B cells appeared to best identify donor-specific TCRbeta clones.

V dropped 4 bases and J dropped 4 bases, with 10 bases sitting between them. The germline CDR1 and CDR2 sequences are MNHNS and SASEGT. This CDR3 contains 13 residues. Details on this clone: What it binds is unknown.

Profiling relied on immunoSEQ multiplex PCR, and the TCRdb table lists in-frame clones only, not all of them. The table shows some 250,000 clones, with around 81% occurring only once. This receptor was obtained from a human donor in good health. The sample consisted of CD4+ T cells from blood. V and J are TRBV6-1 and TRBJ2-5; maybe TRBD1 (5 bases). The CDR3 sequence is CASSAQGPETQYF. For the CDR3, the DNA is TGTGCCAGCAGTGCCCAGGGTCCAGAGACCCAGTACTTC.